A single sample is the source of the 6 T cell receptor beta chains below, sequenced in a study of Ad26.COV2.S vaccination and SARS-CoV-2 variants. The table came from immunoSEQ multiplex PCR; TCRdb's copy has only in-frame clones and leaves some out. The sample yields over 85,000 clones, 82% seen once. This specimen was peripheral blood, taken after recovery from COVID-19. The receptors were gathered from a human donor who had recovered from COVID-19.

A few counts support this clone. This chain links TRBV4-1 with TRBJ1-6, with D possibly TRBD1 on 5 matching bases. The CDR3 has 15 amino acids. The ends were cut back, 0 bases at V and 8 bases at J, with 11 bases in the middle. The germline V gene has CDR1 MGHRA and CDR2 YSYEKL. The CDR3 loop reads CASSQEGLRDSPLHF. DNA of the CDR3: TGCGCCAGCAGCCAAGAGGGGCTCAGAGATTCACCCCTCCACTTT.

V gene TRBV7-2 combines with J gene TRBJ1-4, with D perhaps TRBD1 (6 bases). Trimming stripped 5 bases from V and 5 bases from J, with 24 bases between. The CDR3 length is 18 residues. Per the germline V gene, CDR1 is SGHTA and CDR2 is FQGNSA. Here the CDR3 DNA reads TGTGCCAGCAGCCTGGGGGGCGAAGGCGTACGGATCAATGAAAAACTGTTTTTT. The encoded protein is CASSLGGEGVRINEKLFF.

J is TRBJ1-6 and V is TRBV4-3, with D tentatively TRBD1 (6 bases). The germline V gene has CDR1 LGHNA and CDR2 YSLEER. CDR3 length: 16 residues. V was shortened by 1 base and J by 7 bases, with 14 bases between the two germline ends. The CDR3 region has the DNA TGCGCCAGCAGCCAAGGAGACCCCAGGGGAAATTCACCCCTCCACTTT. Translated: CASSQGDPRGNSPLHF.

This rearrangement joins TRBV10-3 to TRBJ1-1; a weak D match, TRBD1 (6 bases). CDR1 ENHRY and CDR2 SYGVKD come from the germline V gene. The length of the CDR3 is 12 residues. The V end was cut by 4 bases, the J end by 4 bases, with 7 bases between. The DNA of the CDR3 is TGTGCCATCAGTGGCAGGGGCACTGAAGCTTTCTTT. Encoded protein: CAISGRGTEAFF.

On this clone: Likely a read error: the CDR3 ends without its conserved phenylalanine or tryptophan. Because the CDR3's place on the DNA is in doubt, the DNA is left out and the CDR3 is given as listed by TCRdb. V and J are TRBV6-6 and TRBJ2-7; the table gives TRBD2 as D, unverified against the DNA. With termini counted, the CDR3 has 16 amino acids. Germline values: CDR1 MNHNY, CDR2 SVGAGI (reference sequence). The CDR3 is CASKGKCWGLASGGCL.

This chain connects TRBV5-3 to TRBJ2-1; D call uncertain. TRBV5-3 is filed as an ORF, its function uncertain. The V end lost 5 bases, the J end lost 5 bases, and 20 bases lay between the germline ends. The CDR3 runs 16 residues. CDR3 bases: TGTGCCAGAAGAATAGTGTGTGCCCTCCAAAACAATGAGCAGTTCTTC. Amino acids: CARRIVCALQNNEQFF.